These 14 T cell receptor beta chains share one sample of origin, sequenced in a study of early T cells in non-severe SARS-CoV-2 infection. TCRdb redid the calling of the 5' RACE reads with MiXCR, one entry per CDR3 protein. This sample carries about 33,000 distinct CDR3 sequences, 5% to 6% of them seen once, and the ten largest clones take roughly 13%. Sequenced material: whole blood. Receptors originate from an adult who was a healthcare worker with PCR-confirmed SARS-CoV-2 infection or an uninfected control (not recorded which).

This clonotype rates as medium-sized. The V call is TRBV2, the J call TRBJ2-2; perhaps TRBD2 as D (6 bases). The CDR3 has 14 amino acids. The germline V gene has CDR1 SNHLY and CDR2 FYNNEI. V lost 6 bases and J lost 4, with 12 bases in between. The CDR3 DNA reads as TGTGCCAGCAGCACTGGGGAGGCCACCGGGGAGCTGTTTTTT. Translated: CASSTGEATGELFF. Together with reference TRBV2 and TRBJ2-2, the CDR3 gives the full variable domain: EPEVTQTPSHQVTQMGQEVILRCVPISNHLYFYWYRQILGQKVEFLVSFYNNEISEKSEIFDDQFSVERPDGSNFTLKIRSTKLEDSAMYFCASSTGEATGELFFGEGSRLTVL.

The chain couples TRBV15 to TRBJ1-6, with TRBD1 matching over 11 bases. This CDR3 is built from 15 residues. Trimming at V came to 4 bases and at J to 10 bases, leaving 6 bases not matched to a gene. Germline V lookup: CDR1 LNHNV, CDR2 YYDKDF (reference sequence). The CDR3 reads CATSTRTGGKSPLHF. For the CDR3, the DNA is TGTGCCACCAGCACCCGGACAGGGGGCAAGTCACCCCTCCACTTT. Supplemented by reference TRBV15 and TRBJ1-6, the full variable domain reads DAMVIQNPRYQVTQFGKPVTLSCSQTLNHNVMYWYQQKSSQAPKLLFHYYDKDFNNEADTPDNFQSRRPNTSFCFLDIRSPGLGDTAMYLCATSTRTGGKSPLHFGNGTRLTVT.

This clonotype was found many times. The CDR3 nucleotides are TGTGCCAGCAGCCAAGATGAAGGGACCCCCTGGACAGATACGCAGTATTTT. It codes for CASSQDEGTPWTDTQYF. V and J are TRBV14 and TRBJ2-3, with D possibly being TRBD1 or TRBD2 (5 bases each). This CDR3 spans 17 amino acids. Germline CDR1 reads SGHDN; CDR2 reads FVKESK. The V gene lost 0 bases and the J gene lost 3 bases, with 16 bases spanning the gap.

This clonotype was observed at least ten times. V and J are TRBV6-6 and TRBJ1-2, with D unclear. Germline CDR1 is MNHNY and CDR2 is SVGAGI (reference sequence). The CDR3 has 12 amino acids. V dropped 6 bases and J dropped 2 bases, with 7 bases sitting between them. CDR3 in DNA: TGTGCCAGCAGAGGGAGAAACTATGGCTACACCTTC. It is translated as CASRGRNYGYTF.

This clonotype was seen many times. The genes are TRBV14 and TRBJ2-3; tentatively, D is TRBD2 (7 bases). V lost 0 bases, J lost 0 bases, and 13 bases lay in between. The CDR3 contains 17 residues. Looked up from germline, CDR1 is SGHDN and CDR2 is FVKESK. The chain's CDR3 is CASSQDRRGPSTDTQYF. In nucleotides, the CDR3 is TGTGCCAGCAGCCAAGATCGGCGGGGGCCTAGCACAGATACGCAGTATTTT.

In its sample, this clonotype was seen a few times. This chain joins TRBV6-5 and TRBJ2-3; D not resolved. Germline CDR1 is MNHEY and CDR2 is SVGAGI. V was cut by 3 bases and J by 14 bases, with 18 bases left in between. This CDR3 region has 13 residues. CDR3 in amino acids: CASSYSGQMGLYF. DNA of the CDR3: TGTGCCAGCAGTTATTCGGGCCAGATGGGGTTGTATTTT.

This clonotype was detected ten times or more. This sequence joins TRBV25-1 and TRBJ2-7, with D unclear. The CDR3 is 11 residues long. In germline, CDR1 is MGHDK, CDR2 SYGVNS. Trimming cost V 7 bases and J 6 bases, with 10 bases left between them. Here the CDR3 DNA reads TGTGCCAGCAAATCCGAAACCGAGCAGTACTTC. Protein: CASKSETEQYF.

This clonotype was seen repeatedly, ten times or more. CDR3 in DNA: TGTGCCAGCAAGGGGCAGCCCTGGGGCGACACTGAAGCTTTCTTT. This translates into CASKGQPWGDTEAFF. The rearrangement joins TRBV2 to TRBJ1-1; possibly TRBD1 for D (5 bases). CDR1 is SNHLY, CDR2 FYNNEI, per germline. This CDR3 region has 15 residues. V was shortened by 7 bases and J by 3 bases, with 18 bases between the two germline ends.

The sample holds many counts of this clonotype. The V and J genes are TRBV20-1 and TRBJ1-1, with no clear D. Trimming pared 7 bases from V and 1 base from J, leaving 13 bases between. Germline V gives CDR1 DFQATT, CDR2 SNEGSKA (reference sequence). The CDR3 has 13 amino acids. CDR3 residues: CSVRGWSNTEAFF. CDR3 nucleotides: TGCAGTGTCCGGGGTTGGTCGAACACTGAAGCTTTCTTT.

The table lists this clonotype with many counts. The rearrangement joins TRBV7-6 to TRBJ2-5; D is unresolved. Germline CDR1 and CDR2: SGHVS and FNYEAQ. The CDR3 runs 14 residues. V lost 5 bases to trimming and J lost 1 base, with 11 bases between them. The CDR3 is CASSPGATQETQYF. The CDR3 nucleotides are TGTGCCAGCAGCCCCGGAGCCACCCAAGAGACCCAGTACTTC.

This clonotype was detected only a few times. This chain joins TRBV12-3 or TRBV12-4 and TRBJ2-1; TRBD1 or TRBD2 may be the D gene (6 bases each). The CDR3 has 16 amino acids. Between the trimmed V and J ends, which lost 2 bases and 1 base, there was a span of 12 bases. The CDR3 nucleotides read TGTGCCAGCAGTTTAAGGGGGGAGAGTTCCTACAATGAGCAGTTCTTC. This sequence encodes CASSLRGESSYNEQFF.

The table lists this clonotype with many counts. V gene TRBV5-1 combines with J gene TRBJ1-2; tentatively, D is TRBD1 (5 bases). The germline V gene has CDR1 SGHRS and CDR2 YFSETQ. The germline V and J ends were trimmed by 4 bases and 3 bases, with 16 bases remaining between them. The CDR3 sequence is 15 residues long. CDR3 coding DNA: TGCGCCAGCAGCCCTGAGATGGGGCTTGACTATGGCTACACCTTC. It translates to CASSPEMGLDYGYTF.

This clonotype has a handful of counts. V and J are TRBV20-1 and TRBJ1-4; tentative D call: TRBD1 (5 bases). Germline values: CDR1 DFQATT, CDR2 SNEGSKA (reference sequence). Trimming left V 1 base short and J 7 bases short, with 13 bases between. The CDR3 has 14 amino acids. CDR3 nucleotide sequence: TGCAGTGCTAGAGGGGGCCAGGACGGTGAAAAACTGTTTTTT. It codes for CSARGGQDGEKLFF.

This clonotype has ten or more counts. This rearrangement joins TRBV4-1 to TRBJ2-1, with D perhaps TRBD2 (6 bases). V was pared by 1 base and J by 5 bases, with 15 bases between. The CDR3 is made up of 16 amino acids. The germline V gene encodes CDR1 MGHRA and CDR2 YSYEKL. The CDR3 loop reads CASSQGRLGADNEQFF. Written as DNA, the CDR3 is TGCGCCAGCAGCCAAGGAAGACTAGGGGCGGACAATGAGCAGTTCTTC.